Described below is a single T cell receptor beta chain sequence and its context. Its target is not known. V was pared by 6 bases and J by 7 bases, with 12 bases between. The CDR3 is 13 residues long. Germline V gene sequence: CDR1 SNHLY, CDR2 FYNNEI. Some clones are missing from TCRdb's copy, which holds only in-frame ones; the method was immunoSEQ multiplex PCR. Of 65,000 to 80,000 clones listed, around 85% are singletons. These data are taken from a study of T cells in localized non-small cell lung cancer. General observations from the study: Heterogeneity is still possible, as just one tumor region was sequenced. Higher T cell density in the blood was associated with longer overall survival, whereas higher adjacent-lung clonality associated with shorter survival.

The chain has TRBV2 and TRBJ1-4, with no clear D. The source of this sequence is a female donor aged 60 or older with stage I lung adenocarcinoma. Sequenced material: peripheral blood, taken before any cancer treatment. CDR3 amino acids: CASRQDRSEKLFF. The CDR3 DNA sequence: TGTGCCAGCAGGCAGGATCGTTCTGAAAAACTGTTTTTT.